The 24 T cell receptor beta chains below all came from one sample that was sequenced in a study of T cell responses to AZD1222 COVID-19 vaccine. Assay: immunoSEQ multiplex PCR; the TCRdb copy retains only in-frame clones and omits some. The sample lists 150,000 to 180,000 clones; about 87% were seen once. Sequenced here: peripheral blood, sampled on day 0 of AZD1222 vaccination. These receptors were taken from an adult in good health.

This clone appeared once. The chain has TRBV6-5 and TRBJ1-6; D unclear. V lost 2 bases, J lost 10 bases, and 15 bases lay in between. Per the germline V gene, CDR1 is MNHEY and CDR2 is SVGAGI. This CDR3 contains 15 residues. CDR3 loop: CASSYPGGLGSPLHF. The CDR3 DNA is TGTGCCAGCAGTTACCCCGGAGGTCTAGGATCACCCCTCCACTTT.

This chain uses TRBV5-8 with TRBJ2-7; D possibly corresponds to TRBD2 (7 bases). The length of the CDR3 is 15 residues. Deletions cut 3 bases from V and 5 bases from J, with 18 bases between. The germline V gene has CDR1 SGHTS and CDR2 YDEGEE. Written as DNA, the CDR3 is TGTGCCAGCAGCTCGGGACTCCCGGGGGGCAACGAGCAGTACTTC. Its translation: CASSSGLPGGNEQYF.

V and J are TRBV5-5 and TRBJ2-7; D uncertain. The CDR3 covers 14 residues. Trimming pared 1 base from V and 0 bases from J, leaving 8 bases between. The germline gives CDR1 SGHKS, CDR2 YYEKEE (reference sequence). CDR3: CASSLRIPSYEQYF. CDR3 nucleotide sequence: TGTGCCAGCAGCTTGAGGATCCCCTCCTACGAGCAGTACTTC.

This clone was counted only a few times. The V and J genes are TRBV15 and TRBJ2-5, with 12 bases fitting TRBD2. V lost 5 bases to trimming and J lost 9 bases; unmatched junction nucleotides: 10. In germline, CDR1 is LNHNV, CDR2 YYDKDF (reference sequence). The CDR3 has 15 residues. The CDR3 spells CATSSRLAGAGAQYF. Written as DNA, the CDR3 is TGTGCCACCAGCTCCAGACTAGCGGGGGCGGGGGCCCAGTACTTC.

V is TRBV19 and J is TRBJ2-7, with 12 bases lining up with TRBD2. The CDR3 totals 14 residues. Looked up from germline, CDR1 is LNHDA and CDR2 is SQIVND (reference sequence). J gave up 4 bases and V 6 bases, and 4 bases lay outside the gene matches. The CDR3 reads CASSSSGGAYEQYF. The CDR3 DNA reads TGTGCCAGTAGCTCTAGCGGGGGGGCGTACGAGCAGTACTTC.

This sequence joins TRBV6-8 and TRBJ1-3; 12 bases map to TRBD1. The CDR3 runs to 17 residues. Germline values: CDR1 MNHGY, CDR2 SAAAGT. J gave up 2 bases and V 7 bases, and 9 bases lay outside the gene matches. The CDR3 spells CASTGTGQGAAGNTIYF. CDR3 nucleotides: TGTGCCAGCACGGGTACGGGACAGGGGGCGGCTGGAAACACCATATATTTT.

This chain links TRBV7-9 with TRBJ1-4, with a tentative D call TRBD1 (6 bases). Per germline, CDR1 SEHNR and CDR2 FQNEAQ (reference sequence). Trimming stripped 5 bases from V and 8 bases from J, with 15 bases between. The CDR3 extends over 14 amino acids. The CDR3 region has the DNA TGTGCCAGCAGCCGGACAGCAGGGAACGAAAAACTGTTTTTT. Protein: CASSRTAGNEKLFF.

The chain couples TRBV10-3 to TRBJ2-3, with 12 bases fitting TRBD2. With 0 bases clipped from V and 1 base from J, the junction kept 5 bases outside the gene matches. Germline CDR1 ENHRY, CDR2 SYGVKD. The CDR3 is 18 amino acids. CDR3 coding DNA: TGTGCCATCAGTGAGTCTTACGCTAGCGGGGGGGGCACAGATACGCAGTATTTT. It codes for CAISESYASGGGTDTQYF.

This chain links TRBV5-1 with TRBJ1-1; D is uncertain. From germline, CDR1 is SGHRS and CDR2 YFSETQ. V was cut by 2 bases and J by 2 bases, with 10 bases left in between. There are 14 residues in the CDR3. For the CDR3, the DNA is TGCGCCAGCAGCTTTGGCCAGGCTAACACTGAAGCTTTCTTT. This encodes CASSFGQANTEAFF.

V usage is TRBV6-6 and J usage is TRBJ1-3; D unresolved. V lost 5 bases and J lost 4, with 21 bases in between. CDR1 MNHNY and CDR2 SVGAGI come from the germline V gene (reference sequence). The CDR3 spans 17 residues. The CDR3 DNA follows: TGTGCCAGCAGTCGCCAAGACCGCCTGGATTCCGGAAACACCATATATTTT. Translating it yields CASSRQDRLDSGNTIYF.

The chain has TRBV28 and TRBJ1-2; possible D gene TRBD1, 6 bases. V was pared by 4 bases and J by 3 bases, with 15 bases between. Germline V gives CDR1 MDHEN, CDR2 SYDVKM. The CDR3 loop spans 15 amino acids. CDR3 nucleotide sequence: TGTGCCAGCAGTTCCACTCCGGACAGAGACTATGGCTACACCTTC. Translation gives CASSSTPDRDYGYTF.

This rearrangement joins TRBV13 to TRBJ1-2, with D possibly TRBD1 on 5 matching bases. Trimming stripped 5 bases from V and 6 bases from J, with 25 bases between. Looked up from germline, CDR1 is PRHDT and CDR2 is FYEKMQ (reference sequence). The CDR3 covers 17 residues. The CDR3, as DNA: TGTGCCAGCAGCCCTGGGGAAGGGGTCGGTAGTGTTGATGGCTACACCTTC. Translated, it gives CASSPGEGVGSVDGYTF.

The sample holds one count of this clone. The V gene is TRBV5-4, the J gene TRBJ2-3, with D hard to call. CDR3 length: 13 amino acids. V shed 2 bases and J shed 4 bases, with 8 bases lying between them. Germline V gene data show CDR1 as SGHNT and CDR2 as YYREEE (reference sequence). CDR3 sequence: CASSFPVSDTQYF. The CDR3 DNA follows: TGTGCCAGCAGCTTTCCGGTCTCAGATACGCAGTATTTT. The full variable domain, in which reference TRBV5-4 and TRBJ2-3 provide the parts outside the CDR3, is ETGVTQSPTHLIKTRGQQVTLRCSSQSGHNTVSWYQQALGQGPQFIFQYYREEENGRGNFPPRFSGLQFPNYSSELNVNALELDDSALYLCASSFPVSDTQYFGPGTRLTVL.

The rearrangement joins TRBV28 to TRBJ1-5; maybe TRBD1 (6 bases). The germline CDR1 and CDR2 sequences are MDHEN and SYDVKM. The CDR3 sequence is 15 residues long. Deletions cut 5 bases from V and 0 bases from J, with 11 bases between. The CDR3 nucleotides read TGTGCCAGCAGTAGGACAGTGAATAGCAATCAGCCCCAGCATTTT. This gives the protein CASSRTVNSNQPQHF.

This clone has just a few counts. This sequence joins TRBV2 and TRBJ1-3; no clear D. The CDR3 sequence is 13 residues long. The V and J ends lost 3 bases and 0 bases respectively, with 3 bases between them. Germline values: CDR1 SNHLY, CDR2 FYNNEI. DNA for the CDR3: TGTGCCAGCAGTGACAGCTCTGGAAACACCATATATTTT. Translated: CASSDSSGNTIYF.

The chain employs TRBV7-8 and TRBJ1-1; D gene ambiguous. The CDR3 spans 16 residues. Trimming cost V 2 bases and J 0 bases, with 13 bases left between them. Germline CDR1 SGHVS, CDR2 FQNEAQ. The CDR3 DNA follows: TGTGCCAGCAGCTTAAGAGGGAGACTTATGAACACTGAAGCTTTCTTT. This gives the protein CASSLRGRLMNTEAFF.

The chain is built from TRBV7-9 and TRBJ1-2; D ambiguous. The CDR3 length is 12 residues. CDR1 and CDR2 (germline): SEHNR, FQNEAQ (reference sequence). The V and J ends lost 0 bases and 6 bases respectively, with 5 bases between them. CDR3 in amino acids: CASSLARNGYTF. In DNA form, the CDR3 reads TGTGCCAGCAGCTTAGCAAGGAATGGCTACACCTTC.

The chain joins TRBV4-1 to TRBJ2-5; D is perhaps TRBD1 (6 bases). Per germline, CDR1 MGHRA and CDR2 YSYEKL. V was trimmed by 4 bases and J by 4 bases, leaving 16 bases between them. The length of the CDR3 is 15 residues. The CDR3, as DNA: TGCGCCAGCAGCCCGTCCTTAAAAGGGGGAGAGACCCAGTACTTC. It specifies CASSPSLKGGETQYF.

The rearrangement uses TRBV2 and TRBJ1-1; D is undetermined. This CDR3 contains 14 residues. Germline-derived CDR1 and CDR2 are SNHLY and FYNNEI. V was cut by 4 bases and J by 0 bases, with 9 bases left in between. CDR3 sequence: CASSGGRMNTEAFF. The CDR3 nucleotides are TGTGCCAGCAGTGGTGGCAGGATGAACACTGAAGCTTTCTTT.

V gene TRBV28 combines with J gene TRBJ2-4; D might be TRBD1 or TRBD2, each matching 6 bases. V lost 3 bases and J lost 2, with 11 bases in between. The germline gives CDR1 MDHEN, CDR2 SYDVKM. This CDR3 has 15 residues. CDR3 region: CASSLGGATKNIQYF. CDR3 DNA: TGTGCCAGCAGTTTGGGGGGCGCAACCAAAAACATTCAGTACTTC. Variable domain in full (rest from reference TRBV28 and TRBJ2-4): DVKVTQSSRYLVKRTGEKVFLECVQDMDHENMFWYRQDPGLGLRLIYFSYDVKMKEKGDIPEGYSVSREKKERFSLILESASTNQTSMYLCASSLGGATKNIQYFGAGTRLSVL.

The V call is TRBV4-3, the J call TRBJ2-1; D is tentatively TRBD1 or TRBD2 (6 bases each). The V gene lost 4 bases and the J gene lost 1 base, with 14 bases spanning the gap. In germline, CDR1 is LGHNA, CDR2 YSLEER. The CDR3 is 16 amino acids. CDR3 loop: CASSPGVGGSYNEQFF. The CDR3 DNA reads as TGCGCCAGCAGCCCAGGGGTAGGGGGGTCCTACAATGAGCAGTTCTTC.

This clone was found many times. The chain has TRBV10-3 and TRBJ2-1, with no clear D. CDR3 size: 14 residues. Trimming stripped 0 bases from V and 8 bases from J, with 11 bases between. Germline CDR1 is ENHRY and CDR2 is SYGVKD. The DNA of the CDR3 is TGTGCCATCAGTGAGTCAATCGATCAGGATGAGCAGTTCTTC. Protein product: CAISESIDQDEQFF.

The chain combines TRBV4-1 with TRBJ1-3, with D possibly TRBD1 on 5 matching bases. The CDR3 contains 16 residues. Deletions cut 0 bases from V and 2 bases from J, with 11 bases between. CDR1 and CDR2 from the germline V gene are MGHRA and YSYEKL. Written as DNA, the CDR3 is TGCGCCAGCAGCCAAGAAGGGACTTTTCCTGGAAACACCATATATTTT. This codes for CASSQEGTFPGNTIYF.

In this sample, this clone turned up a few times. This rearrangement joins TRBV7-2 to TRBJ1-5; D gene ambiguous. The V end lost 5 bases, the J end lost 4 bases, and 12 bases lay between the germline ends. CDR1 is SGHTA, CDR2 FQGNSA, per germline. CDR3 size: 14 residues. The CDR3 DNA reads TGTGCCAGCAGCGGGCGTGACACGAATCAGCCCCAGCATTTT. Translating gives CASSGRDTNQPQHF.